Each of the 19 T cell receptor beta chains below was sequenced from the same sample in a study of CD8+CD57+ T cells in acquired aplastic anemia. Using genomic DNA as the template, TCR beta VDJ and CDR3 profiling was carried out. TCRdb fed the reads into MiXCR, producing one record per CDR3 protein. In the table there are tens of thousands of distinct CDR3 sequences, under 50% of which are singletons. Sequenced input: sorted CD4+, CD8+, or CD8+CD57+ T cells (not recorded which) from PBMCs. The receptor source for this set is a human donor in good health, serving as a control.

The chain is built from TRBV6-5 and TRBJ2-3, with D possibly TRBD2 on 6 matching bases. This CDR3 region has 14 residues. The V gene lost 2 bases and the J gene lost 5 bases, with 11 bases spanning the gap. CDR1 is MNHEY and CDR2 is SVGAGI in the germline V gene. This chain's CDR3 is CASSYGGTGDTQYF. The CDR3 nucleotides read TGTGCCAGCAGTTACGGCGGGACTGGAGATACGCAGTATTTT.

This clonotype was seen just once. This rearrangement joins TRBV7-2 to TRBJ2-7, with 8 nucleotides matching TRBD1. The ends lost 5 bases at V and 1 base at J; junction bases unmatched: 7. Germline values: CDR1 SGHTA, CDR2 FQGNSA. This CDR3 region has 15 residues. The CDR3 loop reads CASSIQGGESYEQYF. CDR3 nucleotides: TGTGCCAGCAGCATACAGGGGGGAGAGTCCTACGAGCAGTACTTC.

This clonotype was picked up a small number of times. V usage is TRBV24-1 and J usage is TRBJ1-2; no firm D call. Deletions cut 3 bases from V and 6 bases from J, with 4 bases between. The CDR3 totals 11 residues. Per the germline V gene, CDR1 is KGHDR and CDR2 is SFDVKD. CDR3 DNA: TGTGCCACCAGTGATCAAAATGGCTACACCTTC. Protein product: CATSDQNGYTF.

With respect to this clonotype: Its ends do not fully match the called genes, so a read error is possible. V and J are TRBV19 and TRBJ1-2; the D gene is possibly TRBD1 (6 bases). Germline V gives CDR1 LNHDA, CDR2 SQIVND (reference sequence). The CDR3 has 18 amino acids. The CDR3 coding sequence is TGTGCTAGTAGTATTGACTCCACCCGGACAGACCCGCGTGGTGGCTACACCTTC. This gives the protein CASSIDSTRTDPRGGYTF.

This clonotype was counted only a few times. The rearrangement links TRBV6-2 or TRBV6-3 to TRBJ2-7, with D unclear. The CDR3 has 13 amino acids. Germline V gene sequence: CDR1 MNHEY, CDR2 SVGEGT. Trimming cost V 3 bases and J 3 bases, with 9 bases left between them. The CDR3 region is CASSYLQNYEQYF. The CDR3 bases are TGTGCCAGCAGTTATCTTCAGAACTACGAGCAGTACTTC.

In its sample, this clonotype was seen once. A much larger clonotype is one base distant, so this may be a read error. The chain uses TRBV20-1 and TRBJ2-1; D might be TRBD2 (5 bases). This CDR3 comprises 14 residues. Germline CDR1 DFQATT, CDR2 SNEGSKA (reference sequence). CDR3 in amino acids: CSARDPSSYNEQSF. CDR3 DNA sequence: TGCAGTGCTAGAGACCCTAGCTCCTACAATGAGCAGTCCTTC.

This chain connects TRBV30 to TRBJ1-1; D is perhaps TRBD1 (5 bases). V lost 4 bases and J lost 6, with 9 bases in between. CDR3 length: 11 amino acids. The V gene's germline CDR1 is GTSNPN and CDR2 SVGIG (reference sequence). In nucleotides, the CDR3 is TGTGCCTGGAATCAGGGTTCTGAAGCTTTCTTT. Amino acids: CAWNQGSEAFF.

This chain's CDR3 is CSAHWSSGNNEQFF. The CDR3 DNA reads as TGCAGCGCCCACTGGAGTAGCGGAAACAATGAGCAGTTCTTC. The J gene is TRBJ2-1, the V gene TRBV29-1; perhaps TRBD2 as D (6 bases). Looked up from germline, CDR1 is SQVTM and CDR2 is ANQGSEA. The ends were cut back, 7 bases at V and 5 bases at J, with 18 bases in the middle. This CDR3 comprises 14 residues.

The chain combines TRBV10-3 with TRBJ2-1; a weak D match, TRBD1 (5 bases). V was trimmed by 7 bases and J by 2 bases, leaving 9 bases between them. This CDR3 spans 13 amino acids. The V gene's germline CDR1 is ENHRY and CDR2 SYGVKD. CDR3 nucleotides: TGTGCCATCACCACGGACACCTACAATGAGCAGTTCTTC. Amino acid sequence: CAITTDTYNEQFF.

In its sample, this clonotype was seen many times. The chain employs TRBV5-1 and TRBJ2-1; a weak D match, TRBD1 (5 bases). Trimming removed 5 bases at V and 3 bases at J, with 9 bases between. The germline V gene has CDR1 SGHRS and CDR2 YFSETQ. This CDR3 region has 13 residues. The CDR3: CASRGRGYNEQFF. The CDR3 DNA follows: TGCGCCAGCAGGGGGCGTGGCTACAATGAGCAGTTCTTC.

A remark on this clonotype: Possible read error: a much larger clone is one base away. The chain joins TRBV20-1 to TRBJ2-1; D gene unclear. This CDR3 has 14 residues. The V and J ends lost 6 bases and 8 bases respectively, with 20 bases between them. From germline, CDR1 is DFQATT and CDR2 SNEGSKA (reference sequence). CDR3: CSAEPGWESDEQFF. The CDR3, as DNA: TGCAGTGCGGAACCAGGTTGGGAAAGTGATGAGCAGTTCTTC.

The gene calls are TRBV2 and TRBJ1-2, with 8 bases identical to TRBD1. Germline V CDR1 and CDR2: SNHLY, FYNNEI. Losses at the gene ends were 8 bases for V and 4 bases for J; bases not matched to a gene: 12. The CDR3 is 15 amino acids. CDR3 nucleotide sequence: TGTGCCAGCCGGATAGGGGCAGGGGGCGCCTATGGCTACACCTTC. Protein sequence: CASRIGAGGAYGYTF.

There are many counts of this clonotype. The genes are TRBV11-2 and TRBJ2-7; 10 bases fit TRBD1. Germline V lookup: CDR1 SGHAT, CDR2 FQNNGV. V trimming: 7 bases; J trimming: 4 bases; junction bases outside the gene matches: 13. The CDR3 sequence is 16 residues long. The CDR3 DNA reads as TGTGCCAGCACCTACGGCTTGGGGGACAGGGGATACGAGCAGTACTTC. Its translation is CASTYGLGDRGYEQYF. The full variable domain, in which reference TRBV11-2 and TRBJ2-7 provide the parts outside the CDR3, is EAGVAQSPRYKIIEKRQSVAFWCNPISGHATLYWYQQILGQGPKLLIQFQNNGVVDDSQLPKDRFSAERLKGVDSTLKIQPAKLEDSAVYLCASTYGLGDRGYEQYFGPGTRLTVT.

This clonotype has at least ten counts. V and J are TRBV9 and TRBJ1-1; no firm D call. Deletions cut 1 base from V and 0 bases from J, with 4 bases between. Germline loops: CDR1 SGDLS, CDR2 YYNGEE. CDR3 length: 13 residues. Here the CDR3 DNA reads TGTGCCAGCAGCGTAAGCATGAACACTGAAGCTTTCTTT. Translated: CASSVSMNTEAFF. The full variable domain, completed using reference TRBV9 and TRBJ1-1, is DSGVTQTPKHLITATGQRVTLRCSPRSGDLSVYWYQQSLDQGLQFLIQYYNGEERAKGNILERFSAQQFPDLHSELNLSSLELGDSALYFCASSVSMNTEAFFGQGTRLTVV.

This clonotype has at least ten counts. The V gene is TRBV7-9, the J gene TRBJ2-7; tentatively, D is TRBD1 or TRBD2 (6 bases each). The ends were cut back, 4 bases at V and 3 bases at J, with 13 bases in the middle. The CDR3 covers 14 residues. The germline V gene has CDR1 SEHNR and CDR2 FQNEAQ (reference sequence). The CDR3 bases are TGTGCCAGCAGCTCTGCAGGGGAGGTCTACGAGCAGTACTTC. Encoded protein: CASSSAGEVYEQYF. Based on the CDR3 plus reference TRBV7-9 and TRBJ2-7, the full variable domain is DTGVSQNPRHKITKRGQNVTFRCDPISEHNRLYWYRQTLGQGPEFLTYFQNEAQLEKSRLLSDRFSAERPKGSFSTLEIQRTEQGDSAMYLCASSSAGEVYEQYFGPGTRLTVT.

This clonotype was observed at least ten times. The rearrangement links TRBV24-1 to TRBJ2-5, with TRBD1 matching 11 bases. The CDR3 length is 13 residues. V dropped 12 bases and J dropped 5; count of bases not matched to a gene: 7. Germline CDR1 KGHDR, CDR2 SFDVKD. The CDR3 bases are TGTGCCGCGGGGACAGGGGGGAGTGAGACCCAGTACTTC. Protein product: CAAGTGGSETQYF.

This clonotype was detected many times. The chain couples TRBV5-1 to TRBJ1-6, with D tentatively TRBD1 (6 bases). Trimming removed 1 base from V and 7 bases from J, with 12 bases in between. The V gene's germline CDR1 is SGHRS and CDR2 YFSETQ. This CDR3 has 15 residues. CDR3 sequence reads: CASSLSGAGNSPLHF. The CDR3 DNA is TGCGCCAGCAGCTTGTCAGGGGCTGGAAATTCACCCCTCCACTTT. Filled out from reference TRBV5-1 and TRBJ1-6, the complete variable domain reads KAGVTQTPRYLIKTRGQQVTLSCSPISGHRSVSWYQQTPGQGLQFLFEYFSETQRNKGNFPGRFSGRQFSNSRSEMNVSTLELGDSALYLCASSLSGAGNSPLHFGNGTRLTVT.

This clonotype showed up just once. The rearrangement joins TRBV6-4 to TRBJ1-6; 10 positions match TRBD1. CDR1 MRHNA and CDR2 SNTAGT come from the germline V gene. This CDR3 has 13 residues. Losses at the gene ends were 9 bases for V and 7 bases for J; bases not matched to a gene: 3. The CDR3, as DNA: TGTGCCAGGTCGACAGGGGGCAATTCACCCCTCCACTTT. It encodes CARSTGGNSPLHF.

The genes are TRBV29-1 and TRBJ1-5, with D possibly matching TRBD1 (6 bases). V was shortened by 5 bases and J by 2 bases, with 13 bases between the two germline ends. CDR1 is SQVTM, CDR2 ANQGSEA, per germline. CDR3 length: 14 amino acids. In DNA, the CDR3 is TGCAGCGTTTCACAGGGTTTAGGCAATCAGCCCCAGCATTTT. This codes for CSVSQGLGNQPQHF.